This record concerns one TCR beta chain sequence. This specimen belongs to a study of monozygotic twins with inflammatory bowel disease. The V gene's germline CDR1 is SSHAT and CDR2 FNYEAQ (reference sequence). This CDR3 has 13 amino acids. With the 5' RACE reads reprocessed, TCRdb shows one record per CDR3 protein and no DNA. The sample totals approximately 330,000 distinct CDR3 sequences; its top ten clones hold around 2%. This sequence was found in a human donor with ulcerative colitis or Crohn's disease, or a healthy co-twin of an affected twin (not recorded which). The chain joins TRBV7-7 to TRBJ2-5. Sequencing was carried out using blood. The CDR3 protein is CASSLGQTETQYF.